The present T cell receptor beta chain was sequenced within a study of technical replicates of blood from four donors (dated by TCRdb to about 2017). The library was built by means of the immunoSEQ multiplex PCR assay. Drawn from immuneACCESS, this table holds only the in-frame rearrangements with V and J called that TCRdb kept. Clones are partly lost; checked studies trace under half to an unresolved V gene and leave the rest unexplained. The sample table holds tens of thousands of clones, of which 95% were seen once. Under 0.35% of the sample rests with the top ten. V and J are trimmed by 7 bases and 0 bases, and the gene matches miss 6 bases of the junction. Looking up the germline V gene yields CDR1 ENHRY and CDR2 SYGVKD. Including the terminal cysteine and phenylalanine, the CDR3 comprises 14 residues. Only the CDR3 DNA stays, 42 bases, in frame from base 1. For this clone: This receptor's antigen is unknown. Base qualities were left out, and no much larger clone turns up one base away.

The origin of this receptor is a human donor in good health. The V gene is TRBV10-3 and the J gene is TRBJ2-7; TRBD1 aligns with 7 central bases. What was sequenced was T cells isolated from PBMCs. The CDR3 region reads CAIIGQDFSYEQYF. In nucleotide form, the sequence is TGTGCCATCATTGGACAGGACTTCTCCTACGAGCAGTACTTC.